This T cell receptor beta chain was found in a study of CD8+CD57+ T cells in acquired aplastic anemia. The CDR3 contains 11 residues. Germline V gene sequence: CDR1 SGHAT, CDR2 FQNNGV. Only patients with CD8+CD57+ cell expansion on flow cytometry were chosen for sequencing. This clonotype showed up just a few times. The use of genomic DNA as template underpinned the TCR beta VDJ and CDR3 profiling. From the reads, TCRdb called clonotypes with MiXCR, one entry per CDR3 protein. Altogether fewer than 250,000 distinct CDR3 sequences are present, about 44% being singletons, with the ten largest covering roughly 8%.

The V and J genes are TRBV11-2 and TRBJ2-3, with D possibly TRBD1 on 6 matching bases. The source is a human donor with aplastic anemia. Specimen: sorted CD4+, CD8+, or CD8+CD57+ T cells (not recorded which) from PBMCs. The CDR3 DNA is TGTGCGGCAGGGGAATCAGATACGCAGTATTTT. This sequence encodes CAAGESDTQYF.